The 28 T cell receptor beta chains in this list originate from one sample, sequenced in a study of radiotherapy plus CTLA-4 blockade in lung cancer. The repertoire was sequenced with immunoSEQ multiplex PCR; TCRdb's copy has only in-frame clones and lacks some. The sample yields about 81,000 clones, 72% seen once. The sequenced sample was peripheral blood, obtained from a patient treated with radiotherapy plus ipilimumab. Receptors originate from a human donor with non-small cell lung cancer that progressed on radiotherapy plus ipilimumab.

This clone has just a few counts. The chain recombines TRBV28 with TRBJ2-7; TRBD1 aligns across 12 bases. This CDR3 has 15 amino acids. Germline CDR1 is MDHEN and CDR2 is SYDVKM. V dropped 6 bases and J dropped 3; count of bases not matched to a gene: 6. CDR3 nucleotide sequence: TGTGCCAGCAGATCCGGGACAGGGGGCAACTACGAGCAGTACTTC. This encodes CASRSGTGGNYEQYF.

The CDR3 region has the DNA TGTGCCAGCAGCTTTCCACAGGCGGCACCGAACACCGGGGAGCTGTTTTTT. This sequence encodes CASSFPQAAPNTGELFF. The chain links TRBV7-8 to TRBJ2-2; D is possibly TRBD1 (5 bases). Germline V gene sequence: CDR1 SGHVS, CDR2 FQNEAQ. V lost 3 bases and J 0 bases, leaving 14 bases between the germline ends. This CDR3 is built from 17 residues. The full variable domain, its missing parts supplied by reference TRBV7-8 and TRBJ2-2, is GAGVSQSPRYKVAKRGQDVALRCDPISGHVSLFWYQQALGQGPEFLTYFQNEAQLDKSGLPSDRFFAERPEGSVSTLKIQRTQQEDSAVYLCASSFPQAAPNTGELFFGEGSRLTVL.

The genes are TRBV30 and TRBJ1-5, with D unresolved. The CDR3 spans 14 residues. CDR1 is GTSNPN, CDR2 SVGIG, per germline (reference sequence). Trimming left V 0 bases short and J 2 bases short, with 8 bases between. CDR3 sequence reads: CAWSVYRGNQPQHF. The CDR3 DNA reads TGTGCCTGGAGTGTATATCGGGGCAATCAGCCCCAGCATTTT.

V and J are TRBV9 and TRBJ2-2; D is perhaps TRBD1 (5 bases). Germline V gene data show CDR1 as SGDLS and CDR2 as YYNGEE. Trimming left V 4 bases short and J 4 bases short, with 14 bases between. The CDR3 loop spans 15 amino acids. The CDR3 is CASSPSQGITGELFF. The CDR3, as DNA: TGTGCCAGCAGCCCTTCCCAGGGAATCACCGGGGAGCTGTTTTTT.

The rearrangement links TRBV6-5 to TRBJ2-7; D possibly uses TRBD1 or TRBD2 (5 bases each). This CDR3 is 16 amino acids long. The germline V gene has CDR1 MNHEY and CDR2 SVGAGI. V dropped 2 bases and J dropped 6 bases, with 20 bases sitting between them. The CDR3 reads CASSYERLRGEGEQYF. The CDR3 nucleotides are TGTGCCAGCAGTTACGAGAGGTTGAGGGGAGAAGGCGAGCAGTACTTC.

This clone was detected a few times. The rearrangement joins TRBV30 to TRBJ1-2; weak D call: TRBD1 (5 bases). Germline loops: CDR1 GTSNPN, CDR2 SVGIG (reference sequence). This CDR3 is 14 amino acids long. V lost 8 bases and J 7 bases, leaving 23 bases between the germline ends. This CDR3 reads CAGVAAGGGGGYTF. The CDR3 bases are TGTGCCGGGGTGGCGGCTGGGGGGGGAGGTGGCTACACCTTC.

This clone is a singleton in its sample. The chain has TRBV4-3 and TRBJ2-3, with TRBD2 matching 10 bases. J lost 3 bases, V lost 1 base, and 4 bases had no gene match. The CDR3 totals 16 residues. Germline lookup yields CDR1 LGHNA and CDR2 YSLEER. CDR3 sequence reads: CASSQVAGGSTDTQYF. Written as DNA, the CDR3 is TGCGCCAGCAGCCAAGTAGCGGGGGGATCTACAGATACGCAGTATTTT.

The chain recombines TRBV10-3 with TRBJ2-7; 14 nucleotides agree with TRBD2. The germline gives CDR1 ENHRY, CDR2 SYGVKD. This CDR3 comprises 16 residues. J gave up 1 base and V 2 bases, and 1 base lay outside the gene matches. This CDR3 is CAISERTSGRSYEQYF. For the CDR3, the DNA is TGTGCCATCAGTGAGCGGACTAGCGGGAGGTCCTACGAGCAGTACTTC.

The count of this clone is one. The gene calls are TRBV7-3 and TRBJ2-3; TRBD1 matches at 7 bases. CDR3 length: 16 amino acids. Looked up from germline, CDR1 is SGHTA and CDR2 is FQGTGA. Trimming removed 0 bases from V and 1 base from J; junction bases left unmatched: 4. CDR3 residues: CASSLTGTAGTDTQYF. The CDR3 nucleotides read TGTGCCAGCAGCTTAACCGGGACAGCGGGCACAGATACGCAGTATTTT.

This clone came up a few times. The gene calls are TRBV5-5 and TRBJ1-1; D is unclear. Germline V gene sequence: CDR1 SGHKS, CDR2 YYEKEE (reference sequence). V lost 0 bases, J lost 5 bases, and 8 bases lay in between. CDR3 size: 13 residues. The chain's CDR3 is CASSLGWETEAFF. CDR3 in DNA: TGTGCCAGCAGCTTGGGATGGGAAACTGAAGCTTTCTTT.

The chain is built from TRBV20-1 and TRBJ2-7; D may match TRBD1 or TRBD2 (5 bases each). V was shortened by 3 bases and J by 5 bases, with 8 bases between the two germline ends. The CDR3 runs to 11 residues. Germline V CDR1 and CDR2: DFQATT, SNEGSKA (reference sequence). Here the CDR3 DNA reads TGCAGTGCTAGCCGGGACCACGAGCAGTACTTC. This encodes CSASRDHEQYF.

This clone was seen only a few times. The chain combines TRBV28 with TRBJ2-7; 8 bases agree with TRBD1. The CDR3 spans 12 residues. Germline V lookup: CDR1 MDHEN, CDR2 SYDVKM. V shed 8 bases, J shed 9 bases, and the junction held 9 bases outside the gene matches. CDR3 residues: CASGQGKGAQYF. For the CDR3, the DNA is TGTGCCAGCGGACAGGGCAAGGGTGCGCAGTACTTC.

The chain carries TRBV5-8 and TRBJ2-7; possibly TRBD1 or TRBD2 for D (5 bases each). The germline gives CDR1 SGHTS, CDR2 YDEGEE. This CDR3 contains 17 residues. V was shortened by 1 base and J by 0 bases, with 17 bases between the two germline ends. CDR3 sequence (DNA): TGTGCCAGCAGCTTGACCGCCTACGGGGCTTCCTCCTACGAGCAGTACTTC. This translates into CASSLTAYGASSYEQYF.

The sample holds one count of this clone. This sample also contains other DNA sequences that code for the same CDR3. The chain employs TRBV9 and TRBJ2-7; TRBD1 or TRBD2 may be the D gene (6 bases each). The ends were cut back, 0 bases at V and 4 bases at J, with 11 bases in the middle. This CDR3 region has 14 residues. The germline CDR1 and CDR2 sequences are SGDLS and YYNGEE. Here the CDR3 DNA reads TGTGCCAGCAGCGTAGGAGGGGGGAATTACGAGCAGTACTTC. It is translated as CASSVGGGNYEQYF.

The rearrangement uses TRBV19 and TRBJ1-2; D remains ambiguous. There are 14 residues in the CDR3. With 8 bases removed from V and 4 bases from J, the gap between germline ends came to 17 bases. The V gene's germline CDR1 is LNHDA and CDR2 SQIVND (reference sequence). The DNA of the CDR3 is TGTGCCAGTCGGGCCCCCTCCGACCCCTATGGCTACACCTTC. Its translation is CASRAPSDPYGYTF.

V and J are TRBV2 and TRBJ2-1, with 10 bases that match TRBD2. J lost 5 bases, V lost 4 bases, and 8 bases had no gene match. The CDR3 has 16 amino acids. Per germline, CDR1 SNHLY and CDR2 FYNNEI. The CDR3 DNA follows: TGTGCCAGCAGTGCCGATGGACTAGCGGTAAACAATGAGCAGTTCTTC. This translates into CASSADGLAVNNEQFF.

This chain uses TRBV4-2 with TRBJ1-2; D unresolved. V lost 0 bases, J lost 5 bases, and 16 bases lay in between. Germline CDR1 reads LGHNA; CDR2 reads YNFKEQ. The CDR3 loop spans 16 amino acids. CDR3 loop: CASSQDVGYSAYGYTF. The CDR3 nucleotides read TGTGCCAGCAGCCAAGATGTTGGGTATTCGGCTTATGGCTACACCTTC.

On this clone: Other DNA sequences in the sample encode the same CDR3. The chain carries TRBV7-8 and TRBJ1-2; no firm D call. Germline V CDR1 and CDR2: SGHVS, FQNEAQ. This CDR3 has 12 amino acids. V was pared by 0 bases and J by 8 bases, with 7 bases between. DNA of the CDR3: TGTGCCAGCAGCTTAGCCGCGGGCGGCTACACCTTC. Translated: CASSLAAGGYTF. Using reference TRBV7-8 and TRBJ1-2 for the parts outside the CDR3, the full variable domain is GAGVSQSPRYKVAKRGQDVALRCDPISGHVSLFWYQQALGQGPEFLTYFQNEAQLDKSGLPSDRFFAERPEGSVSTLKIQRTQQEDSAVYLCASSLAAGGYTFGSGTRLTVV.

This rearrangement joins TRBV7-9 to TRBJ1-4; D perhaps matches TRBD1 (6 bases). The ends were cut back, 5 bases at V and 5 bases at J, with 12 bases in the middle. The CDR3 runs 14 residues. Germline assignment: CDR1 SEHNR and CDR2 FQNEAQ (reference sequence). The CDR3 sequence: CASSIGTRNEKLFF. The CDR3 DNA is TGTGCCAGCAGCATCGGGACAAGGAATGAAAAACTGTTTTTT.

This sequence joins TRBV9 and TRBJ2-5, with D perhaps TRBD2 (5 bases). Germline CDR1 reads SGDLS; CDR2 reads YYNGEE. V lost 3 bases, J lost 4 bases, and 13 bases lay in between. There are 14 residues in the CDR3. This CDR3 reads CASSASPRGETQYF. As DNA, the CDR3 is TGTGCCAGCAGCGCGTCCCCTCGGGGAGAGACCCAGTACTTC.

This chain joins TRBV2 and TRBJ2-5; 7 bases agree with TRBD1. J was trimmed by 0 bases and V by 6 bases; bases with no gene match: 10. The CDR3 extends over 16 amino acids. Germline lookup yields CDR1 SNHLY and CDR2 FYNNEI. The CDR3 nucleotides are TGTGCCAGCAGCGAAAACCGGGACAGATACCAAGAGACCCAGTACTTC. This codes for CASSENRDRYQETQYF.

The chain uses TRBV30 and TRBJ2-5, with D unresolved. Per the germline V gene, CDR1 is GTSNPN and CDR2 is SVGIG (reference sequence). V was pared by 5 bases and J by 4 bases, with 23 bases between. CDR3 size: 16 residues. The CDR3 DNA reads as TGTGCCTGGCGCTATCCAGGTATGGCCGGCTCAGAGACCCAGTACTTC. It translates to CAWRYPGMAGSETQYF.

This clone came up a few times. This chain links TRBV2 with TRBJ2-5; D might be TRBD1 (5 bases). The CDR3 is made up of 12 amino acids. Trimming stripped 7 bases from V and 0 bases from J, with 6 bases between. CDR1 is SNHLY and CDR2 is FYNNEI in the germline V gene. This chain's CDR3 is CASKGDQETQYF. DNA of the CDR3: TGTGCCAGCAAAGGGGACCAAGAGACCCAGTACTTC.

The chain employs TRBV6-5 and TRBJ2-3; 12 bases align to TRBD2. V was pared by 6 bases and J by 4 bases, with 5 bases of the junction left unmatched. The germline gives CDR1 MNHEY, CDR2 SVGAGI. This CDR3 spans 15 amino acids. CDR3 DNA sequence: TGTGCCAGCAGCCCGACTAGCGGGAGTGCAGATACGCAGTATTTT. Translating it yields CASSPTSGSADTQYF.

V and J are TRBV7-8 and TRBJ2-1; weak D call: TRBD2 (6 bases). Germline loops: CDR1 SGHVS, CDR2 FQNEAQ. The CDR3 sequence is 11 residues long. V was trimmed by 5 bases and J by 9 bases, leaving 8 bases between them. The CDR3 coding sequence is TGTGCCAGCAGCGGGCGGGGTGAGCAGTTCTTC. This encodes CASSGRGEQFF.

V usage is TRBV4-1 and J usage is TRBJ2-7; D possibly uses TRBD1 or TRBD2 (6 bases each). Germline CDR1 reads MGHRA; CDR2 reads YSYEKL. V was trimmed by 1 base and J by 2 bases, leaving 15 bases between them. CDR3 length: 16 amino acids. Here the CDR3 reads CASSQAGGRRAYEQYF. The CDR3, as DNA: TGCGCCAGCAGCCAAGCCGGGGGCCGTAGGGCCTACGAGCAGTACTTC.

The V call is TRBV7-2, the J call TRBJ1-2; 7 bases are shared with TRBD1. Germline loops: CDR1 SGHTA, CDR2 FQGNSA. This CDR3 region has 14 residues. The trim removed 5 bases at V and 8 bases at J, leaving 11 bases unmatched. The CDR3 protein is CASSPMRDRRGYTF. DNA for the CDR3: TGTGCCAGCAGCCCTATGAGGGACAGACGGGGCTACACCTTC.

CDR3 sequence (DNA): TGTGCCAGCTCACAACCGGGACTAGCGGGAGGGAATGAGCAGTTCTTC. Translation: CASSQPGLAGGNEQFF. The chain uses TRBV18 and TRBJ2-1; 16 bases are a match to TRBD2. CDR3 length equals 16 residues. V lost 4 bases, J lost 7 bases, and 4 bases stayed unmatched. From germline, CDR1 is KGHSH and CDR2 LQKENI. The variable domain in full, completed from reference TRBV18 and TRBJ2-1, reads NAGVMQNPRHLVRRRGQEARLRCSPMKGHSHVYWYRQLPEEGLKFMVYLQKENIIDESGMPKERFSAEFPKEGPSILRIQQVVRGDSAAYFCASSQPGLAGGNEQFFGPGTRLTVL.